These T cell receptor beta chains were read from a single sample in a study of control samples from healthy donors and cancer patients. The data were produced by immunoSEQ multiplex PCR, yet TCRdb's version contains in-frame clones alone and is incomplete. The sample holds around 99,000 clones, more than 85% seen once. Sequencing was carried out using blood. The source is a woman aged 45-59 years in good health. Each CDR3 is given with its conserved first and last residue. D genes are given only for firm matches. Only some rows state a clone size, as once, few, many or a class for expanded clones.

D	V	J	size	DNA	CDR3
NA	TRBV9	TRBJ1-3	once	TGTGCCAGCAGTCATGGACAGTCTGGAAACACCATATATTTT	CASSHGQSGNTIYF
NA	TRBV7-2	TRBJ1-5	NA	TGTGCCAGCAGCTCCGTATGGGTCAGGCAGCCCCAGCATTTT	CASSSVWVRQPQHF
NA	TRBV18	TRBJ2-5	NA	TGTGCCAGCTCACCTCAAGAGACCCAGTACTTC	CASSPQETQYF
NA	TRBV1	TRBJ1-2	NA	TGCACCAGCAGCCAAGATGGATGGCAGGGTGACTATGGCTACACCTTC	CTSSQDGWQGDYGYTF
TRBD2	TRBV7-2	TRBJ2-2	NA	TGTGCCAGCAGCCCTTCCCGGGGGGGAGGGGCAACAGGCGGGGAGCTGTTTTTT	CASSPSRGGGATGGELFF
TRBD1	TRBV27	TRBJ1-2	NA	TGTGCCAGCAGTGTGGGACAGGGGGCTGGCTATGGCTACACCTTC	CASSVGQGAGYGYTF
NA	TRBV5-1	TRBJ1-1	few	TGCGCCAGCAGCTCGACCAACCGAGCTTTCTTT	CASSSTNRAFF
NA	TRBV6-5	TRBJ2-1	NA	TGTGCCAGTCGCGAGGGCTACAATGAGCAGTTCTTC	CASREGYNEQFF
NA	TRBV5-1	TRBJ1-2	NA	TGCGCCAGCAGCTTGTCAAACAGTATGAATGGCTACACCTTC	CASSLSNSMNGYTF
NA	TRBV9	TRBJ2-2	NA	TGTGCCAGCAGAGGAACAGGGTACACCGGGGAGCTGTTTTTT	CASRGTGYTGELFF
TRBD2	TRBV19	TRBJ2-3	NA	TGTGCCAGTAGTAAAAGACTAGCGGGGGAGACGCAGTATTTT	CASSKRLAGETQYF
TRBD1	TRBV5-1	TRBJ1-1	NA	TGCGCCAGCGTACCAGGGGACAGGCTGAACACTGAAGCTTTCTTT	CASVPGDRLNTEAFF
NA	TRBV10-1	TRBJ1-1	few	TGCGCCAGCAGTGCTAGAGTAGCCCGGGCGGGCGACACTGAAGCTTTCTTT	CASSARVARAGDTEAFF
TRBD2	TRBV5-1	TRBJ2-2	NA	TGCGCCAGCAGCGAAGGTCTGGCGGGGGCGAACACCGGGGAGCTGTTTTTT	CASSEGLAGANTGELFF
NA	TRBV27	TRBJ2-1	NA	TGTGCCAGCAGCGACAGGAATACCTACAATGAGCAGTTCTTC	CASSDRNTYNEQFF
TRBD2	TRBV6-2/TRBV6-3	TRBJ2-5	NA	TGTGCCAGCAGTCACCACCGGGGGGGAGCGGGAGGAGAGACCCAGTACTTC	CASSHHRGGAGGETQYF
NA	TRBV30	TRBJ1-6	NA	TGTGCCTGGAGTGTACACACCCGAAATTCACCCCTCCACTTT	CAWSVHTRNSPLHF
NA	TRBV24-1	TRBJ1-6	few	TGTGCCACCAGTGACAGGGTGTTTGGATCACCCCTCCACTTT	CATSDRVFGSPLHF
TRBD2	TRBV29-1	TRBJ2-3	once	TGCAGCGTAGAGAGCGGGACTACGCAGTATTTT	CSVESGTTQYF
TRBD2	TRBV7-7	TRBJ2-5	NA	TGTGCCAGCAGCTTTTCGGCGGGAGGGGCCGAGACCCAGTACTTC	CASSFSAGGAETQYF
NA	TRBV30	TRBJ1-2	NA	TGTGCCTGGAGGGCGGACCGTTCCTCTGAGACCTTC	CAWRADRSSETF
NA	TRBV6-6	TRBJ1-2	NA	TGTGCCAGCAGTCCCGCCAGTTATGGCTACACCTTC	CASSPASYGYTF
NA	TRBV27	TRBJ1-2	NA	TGTGCCAGCAGTATACAGGGTTCCTATGGCTACACCTTC	CASSIQGSYGYTF
NA	TRBV6-5	TRBJ1-2	NA	TGTGCCAGCAGTTATCGGGCCGACGGAGCCTATGGCTACACCTTC	CASSYRADGAYGYTF
TRBD1	TRBV29-1	TRBJ1-2	NA	TGCAGCGTTGAAGATATATTCCGGGACAGGGGGCTATTAGGCTACACCTTC	CSVEDIFRDRGLLGYTF
NA	TRBV19	TRBJ2-1	NA	TGTGCCAGTAGTACGGGGGCAATACCGGGGTTCTTC	CASSTGAIPGFF
TRBD1	TRBV6-4	TRBJ2-2	NA	TGTGCCAGCAGTGTCCAGGACAGGGTCGGGGAGCTGTTTTTT	CASSVQDRVGELFF
TRBD1	TRBV15	TRBJ2-2	NA	TGTGCCACCAGCAGAGGGACAGGGAACACCGGGGAGCTGTTTTTT	CATSRGTGNTGELFF
NA	TRBV28	TRBJ1-1	NA	TGTGCCAGCAGACTAGGGGGTGGGTGGACTGAAGCTTTCTTT	CASRLGGGWTEAFF